This T cell receptor beta chain was documented in a study of regulatory T cells in long-lasting Graves disease. Findings and limits, study-wide: The analysis examined peripheral blood only and excluded thyroid tissue.

Indicated time point: newly diagnosed GD, antithyroid drugs for less than 3 months. TCR sequences were obtained from RNA taken from PBMCs. Combining iRepertoire HTBI primers with Arm-PCR of CDR3 regions, the authors built TCR beta libraries. TCRdb ran MiXCR on the multiplex PCR reads and lists one entry per CDR3 protein. The repertoire has 400,000 to 450,000 distinct CDR3 sequences, about 15% of them found once; the top ten carry about a sixth. On this clonotype itself: What it binds is unknown.

Germline CDR1 and CDR2: KGHSH and LQKENI. The V gene lost 3 bases and the J gene lost 6 bases, with 11 bases spanning the gap. The CDR3 has 14 residues. This sample was also put to use in a study of T cells in Graves' hyperthyroidism and ophthalmopathy.

The TCR sequence derives from a woman in her 30s with Graves disease. The chain recombines TRBV18 with TRBJ1-4; D gene uncertain. Sequencing was performed on peripheral blood mononuclear cells (PBMCs), taken at new diagnosis, from a patient treated with antithyroid drugs. The CDR3 DNA reads TGTGCCAGCTCACCGCGTTGGACGGATGAAAAACTGTTTTTT. Translating gives CASSPRWTDEKLFF.